This T cell receptor beta chain was sequenced in a study of regulatory T cells in long-lasting Graves disease. Described time point: newly diagnosed GD, antithyroid drugs for less than 3 months. Following extraction of RNA from PBMCs, that RNA was used to make the TCR library. Germline V gene lookup returns CDR1 MDHEN and CDR2 SYDVKM. Between the trimmed V and J ends, which lost 1 base and 4 bases, there was a span of 10 bases. This CDR3 spans 14 amino acids. TCR beta libraries were built with iRepertoire HTBI primers and Arm-PCR of CDR3 regions. TCRdb redid the calling of the multiplex PCR reads with MiXCR, one entry per CDR3 protein. The sample lists hundreds of thousands of distinct CDR3 sequences, roughly 15% occurring once. This clonotype was detected a few times. These same records also appear under a second study, on T cells in Graves' hyperthyroidism and ophthalmopathy. From that second work: Diagnosis of hyperthyroidism was new in patients aged 18 to 65, and its duration was under 2 months. The HTBI primer set was used in a first-round RT-PCR of the TCR CDR3.

The specimen comprised peripheral blood mononuclear cells (PBMCs), sampled at new diagnosis, from a patient treated with antithyroid drugs. This sequence originates from a middle-aged woman with Graves disease. The rearrangement joins TRBV28 to TRBJ1-2; no clear D. CDR3 in amino acids: CASSLLGSSYGYTF. The DNA for the CDR3 is TGTGCCAGCAGTTTATTGGGCAGCTCCTATGGCTACACCTTC.